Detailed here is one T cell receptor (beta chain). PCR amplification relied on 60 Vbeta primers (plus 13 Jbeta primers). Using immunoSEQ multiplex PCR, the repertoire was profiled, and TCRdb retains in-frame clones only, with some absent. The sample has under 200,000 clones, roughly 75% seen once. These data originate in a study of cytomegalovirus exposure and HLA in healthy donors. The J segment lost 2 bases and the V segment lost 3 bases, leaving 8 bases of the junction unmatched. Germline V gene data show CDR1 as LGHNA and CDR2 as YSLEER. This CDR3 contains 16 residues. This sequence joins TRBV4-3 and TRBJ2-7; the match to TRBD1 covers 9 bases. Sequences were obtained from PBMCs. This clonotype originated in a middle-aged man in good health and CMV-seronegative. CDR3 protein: CASSHDAGTGTYEQYF. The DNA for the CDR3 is TGCGCCAGCAGCCATGACGCCGGGACAGGGACCTACGAGCAGTACTTC.